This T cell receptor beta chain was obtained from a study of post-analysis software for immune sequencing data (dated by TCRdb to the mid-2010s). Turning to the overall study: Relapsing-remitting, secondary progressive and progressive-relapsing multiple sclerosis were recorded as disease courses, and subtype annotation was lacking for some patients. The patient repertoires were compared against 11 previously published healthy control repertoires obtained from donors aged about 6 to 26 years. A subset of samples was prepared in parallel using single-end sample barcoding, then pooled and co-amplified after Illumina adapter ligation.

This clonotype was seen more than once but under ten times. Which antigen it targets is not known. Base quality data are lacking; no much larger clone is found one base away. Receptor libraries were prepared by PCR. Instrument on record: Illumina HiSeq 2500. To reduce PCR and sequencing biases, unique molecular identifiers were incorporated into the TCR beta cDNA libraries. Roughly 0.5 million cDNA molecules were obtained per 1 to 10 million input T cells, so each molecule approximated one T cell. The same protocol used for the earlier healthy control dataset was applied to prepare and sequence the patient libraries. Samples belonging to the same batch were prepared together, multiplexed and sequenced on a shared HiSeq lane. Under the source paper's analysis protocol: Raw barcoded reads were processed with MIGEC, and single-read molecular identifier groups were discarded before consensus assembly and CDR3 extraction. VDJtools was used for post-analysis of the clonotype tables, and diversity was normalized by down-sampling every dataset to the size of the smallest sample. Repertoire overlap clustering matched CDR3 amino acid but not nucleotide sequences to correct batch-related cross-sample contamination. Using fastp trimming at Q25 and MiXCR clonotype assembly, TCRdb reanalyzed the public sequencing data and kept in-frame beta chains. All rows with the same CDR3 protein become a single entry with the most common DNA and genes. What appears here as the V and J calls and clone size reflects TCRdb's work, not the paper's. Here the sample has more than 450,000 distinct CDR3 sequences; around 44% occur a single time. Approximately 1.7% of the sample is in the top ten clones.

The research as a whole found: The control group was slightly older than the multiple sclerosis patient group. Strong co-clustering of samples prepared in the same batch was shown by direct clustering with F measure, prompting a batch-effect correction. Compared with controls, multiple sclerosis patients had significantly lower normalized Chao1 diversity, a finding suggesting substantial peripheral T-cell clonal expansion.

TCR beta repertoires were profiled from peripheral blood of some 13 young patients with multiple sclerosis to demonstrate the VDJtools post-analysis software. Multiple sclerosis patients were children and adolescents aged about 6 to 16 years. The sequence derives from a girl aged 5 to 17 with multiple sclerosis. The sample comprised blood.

The CDR3 amino acid sequence is: CSASPYRGRSDEQFF. The DNA sequence is TGCAGTGCTAGTCCCTACAGGGGGAGGAGCGATGAGCAGTTCTTC. The sequence links TRBV20-1 to TRBJ2-1; 8 central nucleotides agree with TRBD1. Trimming accounts for 3 bases at V and 8 bases at J, while the number of junction bases matched to no gene is 12. The germline V gene (reference sequence) supplies CDR1 DFQATT and CDR2 SNEGSKA. Inclusive of the bounding cysteine and phenylalanine, the CDR3 is 15 residues long. Only the CDR3 DNA stays, 45 bases, in frame from base 1.